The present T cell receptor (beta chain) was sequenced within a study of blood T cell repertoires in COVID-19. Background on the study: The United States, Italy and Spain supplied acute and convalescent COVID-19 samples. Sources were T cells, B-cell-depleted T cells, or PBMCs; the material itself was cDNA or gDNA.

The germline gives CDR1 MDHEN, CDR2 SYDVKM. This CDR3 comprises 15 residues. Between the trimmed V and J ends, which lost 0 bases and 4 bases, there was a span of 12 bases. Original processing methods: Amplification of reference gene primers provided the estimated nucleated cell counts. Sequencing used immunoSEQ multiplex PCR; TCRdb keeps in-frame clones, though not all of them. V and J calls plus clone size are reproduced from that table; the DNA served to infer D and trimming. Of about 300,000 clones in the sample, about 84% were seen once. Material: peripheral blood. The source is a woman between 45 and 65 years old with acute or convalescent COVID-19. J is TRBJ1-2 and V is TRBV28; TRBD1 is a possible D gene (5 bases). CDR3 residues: CASSLWQGNLYGYTF. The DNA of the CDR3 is TGTGCCAGCAGTTTATGGCAGGGAAATCTCTATGGCTACACCTTC.